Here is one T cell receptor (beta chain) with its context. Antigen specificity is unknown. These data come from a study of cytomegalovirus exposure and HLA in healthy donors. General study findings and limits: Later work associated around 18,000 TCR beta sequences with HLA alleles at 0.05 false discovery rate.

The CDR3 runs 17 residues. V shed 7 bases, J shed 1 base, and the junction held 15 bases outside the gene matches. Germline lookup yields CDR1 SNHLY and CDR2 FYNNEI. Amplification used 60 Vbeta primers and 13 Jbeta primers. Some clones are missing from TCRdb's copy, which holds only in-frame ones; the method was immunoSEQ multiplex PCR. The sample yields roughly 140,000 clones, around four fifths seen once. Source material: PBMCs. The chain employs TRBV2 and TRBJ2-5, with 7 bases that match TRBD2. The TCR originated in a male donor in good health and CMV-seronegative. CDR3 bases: TGTGCCAGCACCAATTTGGGGCTAGCGGAGGGCCAAGAGACCCAGTACTTC. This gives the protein CASTNLGLAEGQETQYF.